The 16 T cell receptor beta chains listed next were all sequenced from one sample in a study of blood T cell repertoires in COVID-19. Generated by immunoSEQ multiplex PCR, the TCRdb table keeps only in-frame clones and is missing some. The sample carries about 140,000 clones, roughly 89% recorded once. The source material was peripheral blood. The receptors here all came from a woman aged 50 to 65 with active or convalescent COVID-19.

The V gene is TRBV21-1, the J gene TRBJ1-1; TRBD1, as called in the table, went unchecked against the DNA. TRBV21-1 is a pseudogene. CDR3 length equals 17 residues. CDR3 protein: CASSSRVGQGWDTEAFF. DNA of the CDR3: TGTGCCAGCAGCTCCCGAGTAGGACAGGGCTGGGACACTGAAGCTTTCTTT.

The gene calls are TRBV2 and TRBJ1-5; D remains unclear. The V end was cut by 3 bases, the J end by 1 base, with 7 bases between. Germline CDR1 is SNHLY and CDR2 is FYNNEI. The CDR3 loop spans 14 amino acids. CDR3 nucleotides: TGTGCCAGCAGTGATAACTTGAGCAATCAGCCCCAGCATTTT. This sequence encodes CASSDNLSNQPQHF.

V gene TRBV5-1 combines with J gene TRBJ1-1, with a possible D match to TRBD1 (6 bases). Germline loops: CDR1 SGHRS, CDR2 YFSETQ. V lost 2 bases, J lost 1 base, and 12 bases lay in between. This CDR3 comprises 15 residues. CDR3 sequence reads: CASSFPDSGNTEAFF. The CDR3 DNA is TGCGCCAGCAGCTTCCCGGACAGTGGGAACACTGAAGCTTTCTTT.

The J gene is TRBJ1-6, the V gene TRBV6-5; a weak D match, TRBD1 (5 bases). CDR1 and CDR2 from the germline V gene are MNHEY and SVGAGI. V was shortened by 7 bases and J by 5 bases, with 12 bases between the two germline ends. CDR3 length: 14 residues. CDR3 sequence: CASKIRGNNSPLHF. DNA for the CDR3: TGTGCCAGCAAGATCCGGGGGAATAATTCACCCCTCCACTTT.

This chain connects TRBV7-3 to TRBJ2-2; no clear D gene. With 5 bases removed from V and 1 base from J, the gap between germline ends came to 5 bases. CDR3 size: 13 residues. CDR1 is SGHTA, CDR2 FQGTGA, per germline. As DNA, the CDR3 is TGTGCCAGCAGCGAGCGGAACACCGGGGAGCTGTTTTTT. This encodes CASSERNTGELFF.

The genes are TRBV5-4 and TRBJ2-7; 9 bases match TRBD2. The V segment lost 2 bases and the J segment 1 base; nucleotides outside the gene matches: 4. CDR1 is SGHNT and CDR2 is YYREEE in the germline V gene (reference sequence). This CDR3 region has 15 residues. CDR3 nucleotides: TGTGCCAGCAGCTTTAGCGGGGGCCGTTCCTACGAGCAGTACTTC. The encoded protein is CASSFSGGRSYEQYF.

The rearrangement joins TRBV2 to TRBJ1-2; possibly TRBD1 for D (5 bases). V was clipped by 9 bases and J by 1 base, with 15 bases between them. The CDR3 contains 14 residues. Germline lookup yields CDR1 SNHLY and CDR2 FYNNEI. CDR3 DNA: TGTGCCAGACCGGAACCTGACAGTAACTATGGCTACACCTTC. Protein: CARPEPDSNYGYTF. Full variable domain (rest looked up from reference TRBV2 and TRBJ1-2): EPEVTQTPSHQVTQMGQEVILRCVPISNHLYFYWYRQILGQKVEFLVSFYNNEISEKSEIFDDQFSVERPDGSNFTLKIRSTKLEDSAMYFCARPEPDSNYGYTFGSGTRLTVV.

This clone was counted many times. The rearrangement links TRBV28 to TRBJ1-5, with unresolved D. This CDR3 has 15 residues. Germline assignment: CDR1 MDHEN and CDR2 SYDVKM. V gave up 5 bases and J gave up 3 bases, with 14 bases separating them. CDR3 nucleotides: TGTGCCAGCAGTCCCTCGGGGAGGGTCAATCAGCCCCAGCATTTT. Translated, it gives CASSPSGRVNQPQHF. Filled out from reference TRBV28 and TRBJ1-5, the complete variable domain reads DVKVTQSSRYLVKRTGEKVFLECVQDMDHENMFWYRQDPGLGLRLIYFSYDVKMKEKGDIPEGYSVSREKKERFSLILESASTNQTSMYLCASSPSGRVNQPQHFGDGTRLSIL.

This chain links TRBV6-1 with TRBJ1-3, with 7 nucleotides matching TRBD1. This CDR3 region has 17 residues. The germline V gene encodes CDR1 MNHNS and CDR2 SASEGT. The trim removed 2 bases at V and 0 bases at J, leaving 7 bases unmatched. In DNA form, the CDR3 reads TGTGCCAGCAGTGAATGGCCGGGACAGAGCTCTGGAAACACCATATATTTT. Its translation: CASSEWPGQSSGNTIYF.

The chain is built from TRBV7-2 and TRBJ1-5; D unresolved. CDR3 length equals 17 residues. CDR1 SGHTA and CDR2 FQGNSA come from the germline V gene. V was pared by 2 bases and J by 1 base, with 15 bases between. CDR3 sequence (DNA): TGTGCCAGCAGCTTAAGACTTTCCTTTGGGAGCAATCAGCCCCAGCATTTT. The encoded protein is CASSLRLSFGSNQPQHF.

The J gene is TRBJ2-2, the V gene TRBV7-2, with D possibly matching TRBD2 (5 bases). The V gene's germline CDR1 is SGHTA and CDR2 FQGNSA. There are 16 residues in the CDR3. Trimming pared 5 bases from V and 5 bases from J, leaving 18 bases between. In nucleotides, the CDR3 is TGTGCCAGCAGCCCCCCGGGGAAGGGTGGGACCGGGGAGCTGTTTTTT. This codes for CASSPPGKGGTGELFF.

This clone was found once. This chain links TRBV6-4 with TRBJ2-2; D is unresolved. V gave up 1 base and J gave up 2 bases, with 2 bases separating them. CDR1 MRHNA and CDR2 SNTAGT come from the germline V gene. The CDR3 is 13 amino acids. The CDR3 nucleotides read TGTGCCAGCAGTGACTTAAACACCGGGGAGCTGTTTTTT. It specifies CASSDLNTGELFF.

DNA for the CDR3: TGTGCCAGCAGCTTAGCGCCAAATAGTGGGGCCAACGTCCTGACTTTC. Protein: CASSLAPNSGANVLTF. The V and J genes are TRBV7-9 and TRBJ2-6, with unresolved D. Germline-derived CDR1 and CDR2 are SEHNR and FQNEAQ (reference sequence). V was cut by 0 bases and J by 3 bases, with 9 bases left in between. The CDR3 loop spans 16 amino acids.

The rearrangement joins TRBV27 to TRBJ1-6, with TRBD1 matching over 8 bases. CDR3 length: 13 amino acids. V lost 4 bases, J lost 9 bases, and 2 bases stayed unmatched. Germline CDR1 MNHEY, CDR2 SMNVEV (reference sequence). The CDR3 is CASSSGGTSPLHF. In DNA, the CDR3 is TGTGCCAGCAGTTCAGGGGGCACTTCACCCCTCCACTTT.

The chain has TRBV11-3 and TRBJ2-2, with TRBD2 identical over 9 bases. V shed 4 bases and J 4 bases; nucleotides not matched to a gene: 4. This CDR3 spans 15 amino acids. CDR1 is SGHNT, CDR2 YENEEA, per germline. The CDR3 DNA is TGTGCCAGCAGCTCGGGCGGGGGGGCCACCGGGGAGCTGTTTTTT. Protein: CASSSGGGATGELFF.

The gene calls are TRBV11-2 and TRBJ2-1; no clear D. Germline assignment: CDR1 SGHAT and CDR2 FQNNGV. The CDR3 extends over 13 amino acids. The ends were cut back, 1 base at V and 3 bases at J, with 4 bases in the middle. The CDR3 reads CASSLALYNEQFF. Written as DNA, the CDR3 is TGTGCCAGCAGCTTAGCCCTCTACAATGAGCAGTTCTTC.